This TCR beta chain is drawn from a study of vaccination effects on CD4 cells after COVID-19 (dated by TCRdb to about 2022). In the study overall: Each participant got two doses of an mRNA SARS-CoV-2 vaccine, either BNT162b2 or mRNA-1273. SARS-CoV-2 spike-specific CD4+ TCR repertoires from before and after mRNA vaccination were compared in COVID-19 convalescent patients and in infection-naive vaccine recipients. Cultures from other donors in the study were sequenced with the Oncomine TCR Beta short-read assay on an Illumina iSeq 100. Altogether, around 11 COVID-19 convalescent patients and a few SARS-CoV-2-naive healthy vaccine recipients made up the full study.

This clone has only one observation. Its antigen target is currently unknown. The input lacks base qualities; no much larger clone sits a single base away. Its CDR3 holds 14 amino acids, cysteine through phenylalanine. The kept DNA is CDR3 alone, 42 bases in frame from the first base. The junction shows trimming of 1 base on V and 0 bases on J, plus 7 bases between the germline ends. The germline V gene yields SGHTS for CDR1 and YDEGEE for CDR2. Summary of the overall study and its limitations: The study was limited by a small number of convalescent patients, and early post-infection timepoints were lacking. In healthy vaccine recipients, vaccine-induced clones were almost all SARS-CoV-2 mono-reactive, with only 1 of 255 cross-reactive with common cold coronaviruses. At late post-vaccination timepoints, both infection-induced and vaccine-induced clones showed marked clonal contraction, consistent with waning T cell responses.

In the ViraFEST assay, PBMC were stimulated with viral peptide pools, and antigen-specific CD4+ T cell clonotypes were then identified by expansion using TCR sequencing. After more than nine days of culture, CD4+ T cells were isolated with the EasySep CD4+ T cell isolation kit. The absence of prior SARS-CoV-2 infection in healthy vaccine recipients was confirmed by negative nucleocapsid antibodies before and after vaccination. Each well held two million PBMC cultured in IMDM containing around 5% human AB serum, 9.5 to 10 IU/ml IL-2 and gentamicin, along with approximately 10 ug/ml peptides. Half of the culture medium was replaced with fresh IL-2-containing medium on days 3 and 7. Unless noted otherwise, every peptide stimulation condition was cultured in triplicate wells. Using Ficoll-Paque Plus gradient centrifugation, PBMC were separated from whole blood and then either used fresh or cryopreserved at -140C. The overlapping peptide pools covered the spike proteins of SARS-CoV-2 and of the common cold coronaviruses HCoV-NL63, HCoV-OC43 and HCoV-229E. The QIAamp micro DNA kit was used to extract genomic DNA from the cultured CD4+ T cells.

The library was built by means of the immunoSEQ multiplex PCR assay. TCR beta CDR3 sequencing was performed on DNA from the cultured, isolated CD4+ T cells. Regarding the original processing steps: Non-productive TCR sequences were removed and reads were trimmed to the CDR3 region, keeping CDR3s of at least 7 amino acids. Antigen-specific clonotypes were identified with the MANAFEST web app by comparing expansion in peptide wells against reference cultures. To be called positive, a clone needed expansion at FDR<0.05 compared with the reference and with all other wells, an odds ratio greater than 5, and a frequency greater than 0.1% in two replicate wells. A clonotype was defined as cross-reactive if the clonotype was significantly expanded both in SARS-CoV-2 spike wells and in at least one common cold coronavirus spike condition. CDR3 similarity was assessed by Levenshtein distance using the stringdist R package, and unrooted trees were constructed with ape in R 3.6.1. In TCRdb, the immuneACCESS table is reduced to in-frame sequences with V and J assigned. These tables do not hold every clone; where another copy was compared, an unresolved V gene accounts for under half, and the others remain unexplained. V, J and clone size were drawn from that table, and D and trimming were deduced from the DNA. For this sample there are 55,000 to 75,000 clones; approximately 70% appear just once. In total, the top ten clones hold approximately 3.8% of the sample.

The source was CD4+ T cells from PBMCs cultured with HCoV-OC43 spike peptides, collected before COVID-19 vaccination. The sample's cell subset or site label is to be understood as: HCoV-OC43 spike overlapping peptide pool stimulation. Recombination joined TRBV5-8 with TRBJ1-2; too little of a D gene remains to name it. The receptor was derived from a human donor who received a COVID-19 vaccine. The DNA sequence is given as TGTGCCAGCAGCTTGTATGGAGCTAACTATGGCTACACCTTC. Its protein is CASSLYGANYGYTF.